This TCR beta chain emerged from a study of shared clonotypes between healthy human individuals. The study's findings and limits: On the whole, naive subsets had larger estimated richness than memory subsets had.

There are 15 residues in the CDR3. Germline assignment: CDR1 SEHNR and CDR2 FQNEAQ (reference sequence). The ends lost 5 bases at V and 4 bases at J; junction bases unmatched: 11. The authors divided CD4+ cells into CD45RA+ naive and CD45RA-negative memory subsets. A word on this clone: Its cognate antigen is unknown.

Each cell subset's genomic DNA was divided evenly among several immunoSEQ plates. The assay was immunoSEQ multiplex PCR, and TCRdb's table has in-frame clones only and misses some. Among some 660,000 clones listed, 73% were seen once. Specimen: memory CD4+ T cells sorted from blood. Subset: CD45RA-negative fraction. This receptor was identified in a woman in her 30s in good health. V usage is TRBV7-9 and J usage is TRBJ2-7, with 7 nucleotides matching TRBD2. The DNA of the CDR3 is TGTGCCAGCAGCGTAAGTCAAGCGGGAAGGTACGAGCAGTACTTC. Encoded protein: CASSVSQAGRYEQYF.